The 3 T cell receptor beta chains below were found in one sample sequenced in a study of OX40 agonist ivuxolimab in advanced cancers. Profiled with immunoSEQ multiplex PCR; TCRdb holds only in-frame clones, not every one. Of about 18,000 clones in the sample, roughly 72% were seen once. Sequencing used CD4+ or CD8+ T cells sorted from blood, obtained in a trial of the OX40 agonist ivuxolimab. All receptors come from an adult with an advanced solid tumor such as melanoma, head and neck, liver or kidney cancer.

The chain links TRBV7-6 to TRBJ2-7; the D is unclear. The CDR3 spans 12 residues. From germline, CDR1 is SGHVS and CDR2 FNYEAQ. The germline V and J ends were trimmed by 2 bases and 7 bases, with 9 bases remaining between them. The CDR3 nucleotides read TGTGCCAGCAGCTTATATCTCGGTGAGCAGTACTTC. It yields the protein CASSLYLGEQYF.

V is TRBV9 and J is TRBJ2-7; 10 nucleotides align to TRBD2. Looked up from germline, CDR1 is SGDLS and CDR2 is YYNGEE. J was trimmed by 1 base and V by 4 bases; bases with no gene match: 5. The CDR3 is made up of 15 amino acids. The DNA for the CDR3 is TGTGCCAGCAGCCCCGAAGCGGGGGGGTCCTACGAGCAGTACTTC. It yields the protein CASSPEAGGSYEQYF. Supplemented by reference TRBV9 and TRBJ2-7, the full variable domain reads DSGVTQTPKHLITATGQRVTLRCSPRSGDLSVYWYQQSLDQGLQFLIQYYNGEERAKGNILERFSAQQFPDLHSELNLSSLELGDSALYFCASSPEAGGSYEQYFGPGTRLTVT.

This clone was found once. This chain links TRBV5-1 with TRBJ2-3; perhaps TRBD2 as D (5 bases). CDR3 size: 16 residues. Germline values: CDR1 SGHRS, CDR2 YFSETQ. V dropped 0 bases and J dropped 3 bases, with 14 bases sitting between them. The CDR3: CASSLAAGGTTDTQYF. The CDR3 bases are TGCGCCAGCAGCTTGGCGGCAGGAGGAACGACAGATACGCAGTATTTT.